The 9 T cell receptor beta chains below were found in one sample sequenced in a study of blood T cell repertoires in COVID-19. The table came from immunoSEQ multiplex PCR; TCRdb's copy has only in-frame clones and leaves some out. This repertoire shows some 260,000 clones, over 70% found once; its top ten account for 10% to 13%. Sequencing input: peripheral blood. These receptors all come from a woman between 65 and 79 years old with COVID-19, enrolled during active disease.

The table lists this clone with a count of one. The J gene is TRBJ2-7, the V gene TRBV18; 7 nucleotides agree with TRBD2. In germline, CDR1 is KGHSH, CDR2 LQKENI. CDR3 length: 14 amino acids. After removal of 3 bases from V and 5 bases from J, the junction contained 7 bases not matched to a gene. The CDR3, as DNA: TGTGCCAGCTCACCGGGAGGGGTCGGGAACGAGCAGTACTTC. Protein sequence: CASSPGGVGNEQYF. Combining the CDR3 with reference TRBV18 and TRBJ2-7 gives the whole variable domain NAGVMQNPRHLVRRRGQEARLRCSPMKGHSHVYWYRQLPEEGLKFMVYLQKENIIDESGMPKERFSAEFPKEGPSILRIQQVVRGDSAAYFCASSPGGVGNEQYFGPGTRLTVT.

CDR3 coding DNA: TGCGCCAGCAGCTTGGATCCCGGGCGGGAAGGTGAGCAGTTCTTC. The encoded protein is CASSLDPGREGEQFF. J is TRBJ2-1 and V is TRBV5-1; perhaps TRBD2 as D (6 bases). Germline V gene data show CDR1 as SGHRS and CDR2 as YFSETQ. V gave up 0 bases and J gave up 9 bases, with 16 bases separating them. CDR3 length equals 15 residues.

The V call is TRBV2, the J call TRBJ1-2; D uncertain. This CDR3 spans 15 amino acids. Trimming took 2 bases from V and 2 from J, leaving 12 bases between them. Germline lookup yields CDR1 SNHLY and CDR2 FYNNEI. CDR3 coding DNA: TGTGCCAGCAGTGAATTTCGGTCTCTCAACTATGGCTACACCTTC. Residues: CASSEFRSLNYGYTF.

The chain links TRBV2 to TRBJ2-3; TRBD2 matches at 7 bases. The length of the CDR3 is 15 residues. After removal of 5 bases from V and 6 bases from J, the junction contained 11 bases not matched to a gene. From germline, CDR1 is SNHLY and CDR2 FYNNEI. In nucleotides, the CDR3 is TGTGCCAGCAGTAGGACTAGTATTCTGTCGGATACGCAGTATTTT. Protein sequence: CASSRTSILSDTQYF.

The chain has TRBV28 and TRBJ2-1, with D perhaps TRBD1 (6 bases). Germline CDR1 reads MDHEN; CDR2 reads SYDVKM. V lost 11 bases to trimming and J lost 1 base, with 18 bases between them. This CDR3 is 15 amino acids long. The DNA for the CDR3 is TGTGCCGCGGAACAGGGTTCAAGGTCCTACAATGAGCAGTTCTTC. This encodes CAAEQGSRSYNEQFF. Full variable domain (outside the CDR3, taken from reference TRBV28 and TRBJ2-1): DVKVTQSSRYLVKRTGEKVFLECVQDMDHENMFWYRQDPGLGLRLIYFSYDVKMKEKGDIPEGYSVSREKKERFSLILESASTNQTSMYLCAAEQGSRSYNEQFFGPGTRLTVL.

The genes are TRBV19 and TRBJ1-2; perhaps TRBD1 as D (6 bases). The CDR3 sequence is 12 residues long. The germline V and J ends were trimmed by 4 bases and 3 bases, with 6 bases remaining between them. CDR1 and CDR2 from the germline V gene are LNHDA and SQIVND (reference sequence). CDR3 sequence reads: CASSTGDYGYTF. The CDR3 DNA follows: TGTGCCAGTAGTACAGGGGACTATGGCTACACCTTC.

The sample holds a few counts of this clone. Additional DNA sequences in this sample encode the identical CDR3. The chain recombines TRBV30 with TRBJ2-7; D may be TRBD2 (5 bases). The CDR3 length is 11 residues. Germline loops: CDR1 GTSNPN, CDR2 SVGIG (reference sequence). The V end lost 2 bases, the J end lost 4 bases, and 6 bases lay between the germline ends. The CDR3 sequence is CAWSLAYEQYF. As DNA, the CDR3 is TGTGCCTGGAGTTTAGCGTACGAGCAGTACTTC.

The chain links TRBV28 to TRBJ2-5; tentative D call: TRBD1 (5 bases). V lost 6 bases and J 7 bases, leaving 15 bases between the germline ends. The CDR3 loop spans 13 amino acids. Per the germline V gene, CDR1 is MDHEN and CDR2 is SYDVKM. The CDR3 protein is CASRTDPGGTQYF. CDR3 nucleotide sequence: TGTGCCAGCAGGACAGACCCCGGCGGGACCCAGTACTTC.

The genes are TRBV3-1 (or the pseudogene TRBV3-2) and TRBJ2-3; D possibly corresponds to TRBD1 (5 bases). There are 14 residues in the CDR3. Trimming took off 8 bases at V and 0 bases at J, with 12 bases between the two ends. CDR1 is LGHDT, CDR2 YNNKEL, per germline (reference sequence). In nucleotides, the CDR3 is TGTGCCAGCGAAAGGTCAGGGAGCACAGATACGCAGTATTTT. Protein: CASERSGSTDTQYF.